This T cell receptor (beta chain) originates from a study of blood T cell repertoires in COVID-19. On the study more broadly: The United States, Italy and Spain were the sources of the acute and convalescent COVID-19 samples. PBMCs, B-cell-depleted T cells, or T cells were the source of the cDNA or gDNA that made up the material.

The V end was cut by 6 bases, the J end by 4 bases, with 15 bases between. Germline-derived CDR1 and CDR2 are LNHDA and SQIVND (reference sequence). This CDR3 is 15 amino acids long. As handled by the study authors: Reference gene primer amplification gave estimated nucleated cell counts. Profiled with immunoSEQ multiplex PCR; TCRdb holds only in-frame clones, not every one. V, J and clone size reflect that table, while D and trimming were determined from the DNA. In the table there are hundreds of thousands of clones, 82% of which are singletons. Sequencing was performed on peripheral blood. The sequence was obtained from a woman older than 75 with active or convalescent COVID-19. The V call is TRBV19, the J call TRBJ2-2; D perhaps matches TRBD1 (5 bases). The CDR3 DNA is TGTGCCAGTAGATGGGGCAGGGCAGGCACCGGGGAGCTGTTTTTT. Translating gives CASRWGRAGTGELFF.